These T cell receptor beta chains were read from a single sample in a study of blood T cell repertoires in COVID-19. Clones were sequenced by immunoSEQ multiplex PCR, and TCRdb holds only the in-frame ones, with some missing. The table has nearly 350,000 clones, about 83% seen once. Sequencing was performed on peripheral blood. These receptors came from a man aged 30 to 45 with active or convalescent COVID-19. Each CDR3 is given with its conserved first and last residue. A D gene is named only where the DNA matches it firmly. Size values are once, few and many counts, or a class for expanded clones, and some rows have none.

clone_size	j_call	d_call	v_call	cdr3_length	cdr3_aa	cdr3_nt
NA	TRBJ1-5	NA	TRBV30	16	CATPDRPYTPYQPQHF	TGTGCCACTCCCGACAGACCCTATACCCCCTATCAGCCCCAGCATTTT
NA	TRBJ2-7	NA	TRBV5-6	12	CASSLASHEQYF	TGTGCCAGCAGCTTGGCATCCCACGAGCAGTACTTC
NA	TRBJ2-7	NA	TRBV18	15	CASSPREQNSYEQYF	TGTGCCAGCTCACCCCGGGAACAGAACTCCTACGAGCAGTACTTC
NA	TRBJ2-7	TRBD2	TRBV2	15	CASSPTSGGAYEQYF	TGTGCCAGCAGTCCCACTAGCGGGGGGGCCTACGAGCAGTACTTC
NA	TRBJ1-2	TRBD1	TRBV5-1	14	CASSLGDSNYGYTF	TGCGCCAGCAGCTTGGGGGACAGTAACTATGGCTACACCTTC
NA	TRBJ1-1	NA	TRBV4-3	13	CTVAGGVDTEAFF	TGCACAGTGGCTGGGGGGGTCGACACTGAAGCTTTCTTT
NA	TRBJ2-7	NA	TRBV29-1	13	CSVDLEGSYEQYF	TGCAGCGTTGATCTGGAGGGGTCCTACGAGCAGTACTTC
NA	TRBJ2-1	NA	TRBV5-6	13	CASNPKGRGEQFF	TGTGCCAGCAACCCTAAGGGTAGGGGTGAGCAGTTCTTC
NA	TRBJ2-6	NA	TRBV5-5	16	CASSPMDSSGANVLTF	TGTGCCAGCAGCCCAATGGACAGTTCTGGGGCCAACGTCCTGACTTTC
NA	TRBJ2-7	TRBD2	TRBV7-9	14	CASSPRDAGVEQYF	TGTGCCAGCAGCCCGCGGGATGCGGGGGTCGAGCAGTACTTC
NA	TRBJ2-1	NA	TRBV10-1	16	CAPGDIGLTHYNEQFF	TGCGCCCCCGGGGACATCGGACTTACTCACTACAATGAGCAGTTCTTC
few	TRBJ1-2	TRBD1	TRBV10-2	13	CASSSQGDYGYTF	TGCGCCAGCAGCTCGCAGGGGGACTATGGCTACACCTTC
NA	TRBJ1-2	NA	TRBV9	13	CASSVEVSSGYTF	TGTGCCAGCAGCGTAGAGGTCTCTAGTGGCTACACCTTC
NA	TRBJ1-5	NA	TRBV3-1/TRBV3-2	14	CASSQRGLNQPQHF	TGTGCCAGCAGCCAAAGGGGCCTCAATCAGCCCCAGCATTTT
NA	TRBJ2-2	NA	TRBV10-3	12	CAIEGDTGELFF	TGTGCCATCGAAGGGGACACCGGGGAGCTGTTTTTT
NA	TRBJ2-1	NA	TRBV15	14	CATTMELRGNEQFF	TGTGCCACAACCATGGAACTAAGAGGCAATGAGCAGTTCTTC
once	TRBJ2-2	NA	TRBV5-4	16	CASSRPRLGDTGELFF	TGTGCCAGCAGCCGTCCGAGGCTAGGGGACACCGGGGAGCTGTTTTTT
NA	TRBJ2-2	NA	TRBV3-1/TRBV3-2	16	CASSPTPQGGAGELFF	TGTGCCAGCAGCCCGACCCCCCAGGGGGGAGCCGGGGAGCTGTTTTTT
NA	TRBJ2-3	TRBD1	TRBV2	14	CATTGTGLKDTQYF	TGTGCCACCACCGGGACAGGGCTAAAAGATACGCAGTATTTT
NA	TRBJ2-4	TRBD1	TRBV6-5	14	CASSSGTGKNIQYF	TGTGCCAGCAGCTCCGGGACAGGCAAAAACATTCAGTACTTC
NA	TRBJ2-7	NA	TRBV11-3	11	CASSPGVEQYF	TGTGCCAGCAGTCCGGGGGTCGAGCAGTACTTC
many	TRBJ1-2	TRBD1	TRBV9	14	CASSVGTGGYGYTF	TGTGCCAGCAGCGTGGGGACAGGGGGCTATGGCTACACCTTC
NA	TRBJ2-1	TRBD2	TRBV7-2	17	CASSFASGGYSYNEQFF	TGTGCCAGCAGCTTTGCTAGCGGGGGGTACTCCTACAATGAGCAGTTCTTC
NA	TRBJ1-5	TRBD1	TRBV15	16	CATSRGKQGAHQPQHF	TGTGCCACCAGCAGAGGAAAACAGGGGGCTCATCAGCCCCAGCATTTT
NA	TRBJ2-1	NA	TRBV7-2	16	CASSLVPGGGGKEQFF	TGTGCCAGCAGCTTAGTCCCTGGTGGAGGAGGGAAGGAGCAGTTCTTC
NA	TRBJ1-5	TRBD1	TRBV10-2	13	CASRQGAGGSQHF	TGCGCCAGCAGACAGGGGGCGGGGGGTTCCCAGCATTTT
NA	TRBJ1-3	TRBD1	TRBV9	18	CASSGHRGFLPRGNTIYF	TGTGCCAGCAGCGGTCACAGGGGGTTTTTACCGAGGGGAAACACCATATATTTT
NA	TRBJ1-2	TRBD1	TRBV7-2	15	CASSLVGTGVGGYTF	TGTGCCAGCAGCTTAGTTGGCACAGGGGTCGGTGGCTACACCTTC
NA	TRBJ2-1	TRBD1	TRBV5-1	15	CASSSGQSSYNEQFF	TGCGCCAGCAGCTCGGGACAGAGCTCCTACAATGAGCAGTTCTTC
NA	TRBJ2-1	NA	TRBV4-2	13	CASSQDYGQEQFF	TGTGCCAGCAGCCAAGATTATGGGCAAGAGCAGTTCTTC
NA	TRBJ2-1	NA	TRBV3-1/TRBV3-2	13	CASSPPAYNEQFF	TGTGCCAGCAGCCCCCCAGCCTACAATGAGCAGTTCTTC
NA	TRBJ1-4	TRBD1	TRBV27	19	CASSSGQGGYLRTGEKLFF	TGTGCCAGCAGTTCCGGACAGGGTGGATATTTGAGAACGGGTGAAAAACTGTTTTTT
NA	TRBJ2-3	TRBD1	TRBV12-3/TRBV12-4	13	CASSSSGGVSWYF	TGTGCCAGCAGTTCATCAGGGGGCGTGAGTTGGTATTTT
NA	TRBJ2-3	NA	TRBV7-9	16	CASSLEPRGSTDTQYF	TGTGCCAGCAGCTTAGAACCGCGGGGAAGCACAGATACGCAGTATTTT
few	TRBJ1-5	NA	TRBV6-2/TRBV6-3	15	CASSYSRRGYQPQHF	TGTGCCAGCAGTTACAGTCGGAGAGGATATCAGCCCCAGCATTTT
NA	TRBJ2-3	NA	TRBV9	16	CASSVVPGVGTDTQYF	TGTGCCAGCAGCGTAGTACCGGGAGTAGGCACAGATACGCAGTATTTT
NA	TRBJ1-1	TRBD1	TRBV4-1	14	CASSPSGGGGEAFF	TGCGCCAGCAGCCCCTCAGGGGGCGGGGGTGAAGCTTTCTTT